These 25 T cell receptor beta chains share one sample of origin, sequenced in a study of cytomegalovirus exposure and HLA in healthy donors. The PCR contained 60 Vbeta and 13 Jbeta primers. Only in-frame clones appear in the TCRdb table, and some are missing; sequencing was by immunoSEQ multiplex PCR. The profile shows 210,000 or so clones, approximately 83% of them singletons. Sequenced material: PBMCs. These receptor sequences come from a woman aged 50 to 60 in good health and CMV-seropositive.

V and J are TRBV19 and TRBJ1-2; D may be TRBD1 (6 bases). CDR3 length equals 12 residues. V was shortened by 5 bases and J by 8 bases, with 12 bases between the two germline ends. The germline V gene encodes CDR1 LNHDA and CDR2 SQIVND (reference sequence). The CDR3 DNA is TGTGCCAGTAGTGGAGGAACAGGGGGCTACACCTTC. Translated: CASSGGTGGYTF.

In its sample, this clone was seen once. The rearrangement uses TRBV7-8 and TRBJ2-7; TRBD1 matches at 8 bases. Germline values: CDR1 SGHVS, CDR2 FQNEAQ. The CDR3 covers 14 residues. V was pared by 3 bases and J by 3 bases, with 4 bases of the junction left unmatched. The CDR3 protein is CASSFNRGDYEQYF. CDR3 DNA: TGTGCCAGCAGCTTTAACAGGGGGGACTACGAGCAGTACTTC.

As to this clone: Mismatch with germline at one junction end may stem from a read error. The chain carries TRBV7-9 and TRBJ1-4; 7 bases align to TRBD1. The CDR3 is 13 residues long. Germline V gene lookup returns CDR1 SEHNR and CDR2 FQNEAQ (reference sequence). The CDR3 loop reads CSSSLYRGEKLFF. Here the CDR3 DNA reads TGTTCCAGCAGCTTATACAGGGGTGAAAAACTGTTTTTT.

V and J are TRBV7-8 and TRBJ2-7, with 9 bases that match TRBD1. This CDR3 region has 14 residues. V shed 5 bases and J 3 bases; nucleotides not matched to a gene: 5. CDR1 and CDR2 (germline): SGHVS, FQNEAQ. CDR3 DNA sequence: TGTGCCAGCAGCCAGACAGGGGGTTTCTACGAGCAGTACTTC. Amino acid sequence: CASSQTGGFYEQYF.

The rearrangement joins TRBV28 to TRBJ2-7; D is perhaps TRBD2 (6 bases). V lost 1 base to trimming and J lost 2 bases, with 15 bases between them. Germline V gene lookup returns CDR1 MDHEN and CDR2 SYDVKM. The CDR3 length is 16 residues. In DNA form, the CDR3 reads TGTGCCAGCAGTTTATTGGGGGGATTTTCAACCTACGAGCAGTACTTC. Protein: CASSLLGGFSTYEQYF. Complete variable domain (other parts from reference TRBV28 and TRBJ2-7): DVKVTQSSRYLVKRTGEKVFLECVQDMDHENMFWYRQDPGLGLRLIYFSYDVKMKEKGDIPEGYSVSREKKERFSLILESASTNQTSMYLCASSLLGGFSTYEQYFGPGTRLTVT.

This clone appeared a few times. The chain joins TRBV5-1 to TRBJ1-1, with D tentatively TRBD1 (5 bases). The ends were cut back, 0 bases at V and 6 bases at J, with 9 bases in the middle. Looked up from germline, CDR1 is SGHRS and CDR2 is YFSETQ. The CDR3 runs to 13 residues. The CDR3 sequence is CASSLAGVPEAFF. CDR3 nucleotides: TGCGCCAGCAGCTTGGCGGGGGTGCCTGAAGCTTTCTTT. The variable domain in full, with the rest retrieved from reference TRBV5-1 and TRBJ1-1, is KAGVTQTPRYLIKTRGQQVTLSCSPISGHRSVSWYQQTPGQGLQFLFEYFSETQRNKGNFPGRFSGRQFSNSRSEMNVSTLELGDSALYLCASSLAGVPEAFFGQGTRLTVV.

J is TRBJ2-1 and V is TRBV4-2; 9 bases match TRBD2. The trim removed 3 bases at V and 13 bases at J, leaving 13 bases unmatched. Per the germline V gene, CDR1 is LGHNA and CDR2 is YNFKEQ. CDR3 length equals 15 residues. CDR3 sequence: CASSHDQGGGAQQFF. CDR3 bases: TGTGCCAGCAGCCATGATCAAGGCGGGGGGGCACAACAGTTCTTC.

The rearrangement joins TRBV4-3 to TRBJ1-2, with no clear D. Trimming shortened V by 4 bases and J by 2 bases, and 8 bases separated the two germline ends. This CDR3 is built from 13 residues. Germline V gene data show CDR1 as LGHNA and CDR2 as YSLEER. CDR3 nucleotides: TGCGCCAGCAGCCCCTCGGGGAACTATGGCTACACCTTC. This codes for CASSPSGNYGYTF.

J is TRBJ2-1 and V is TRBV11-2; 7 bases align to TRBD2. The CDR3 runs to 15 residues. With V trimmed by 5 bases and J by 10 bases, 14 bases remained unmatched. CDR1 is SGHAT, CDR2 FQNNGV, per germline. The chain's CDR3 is CASSPGLGGLREQFF. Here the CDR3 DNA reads TGTGCCAGCAGCCCCGGACTAGGAGGTCTTCGAGAGCAGTTCTTC.

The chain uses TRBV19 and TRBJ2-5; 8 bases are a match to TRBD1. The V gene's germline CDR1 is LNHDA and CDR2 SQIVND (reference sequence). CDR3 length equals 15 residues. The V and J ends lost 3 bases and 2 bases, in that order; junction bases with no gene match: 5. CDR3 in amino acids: CASSIGQGLQETQYF. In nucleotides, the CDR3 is TGTGCCAGTAGTATCGGACAGGGCTTACAAGAGACCCAGTACTTC. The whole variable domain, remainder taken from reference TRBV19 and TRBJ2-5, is DGGITQSPKYLFRKEGQNVTLSCEQNLNHDAMYWYRQDPGQGLRLIYYSQIVNDFQKGDIAEGYSVSREKKESFPLTVTSAQKNPTAFYLCASSIGQGLQETQYFGPGTRLLVL.

CDR3 bases: TGTGCCAGTAGCCCATACCCCTCGGGGTACACTGAAGCTTTCTTT. Translation: CASSPYPSGYTEAFF. V and J are TRBV19 and TRBJ1-1, with no clear D. The CDR3 loop spans 15 amino acids. Per germline, CDR1 LNHDA and CDR2 SQIVND (reference sequence). V was trimmed by 6 bases and J by 3 bases, leaving 17 bases between them.

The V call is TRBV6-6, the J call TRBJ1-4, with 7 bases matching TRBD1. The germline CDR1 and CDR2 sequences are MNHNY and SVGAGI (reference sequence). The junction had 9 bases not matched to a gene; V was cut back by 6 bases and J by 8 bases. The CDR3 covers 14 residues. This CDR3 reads CASRADRVPEKLFF. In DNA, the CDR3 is TGTGCCAGCAGAGCTGACAGGGTACCCGAAAAACTGTTTTTT.

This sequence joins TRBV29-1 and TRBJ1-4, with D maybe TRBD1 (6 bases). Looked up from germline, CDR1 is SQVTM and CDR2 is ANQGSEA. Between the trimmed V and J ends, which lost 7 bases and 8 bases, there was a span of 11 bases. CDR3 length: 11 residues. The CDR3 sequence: CSAGQREKLFF. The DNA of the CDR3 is TGCAGCGCAGGACAGCGAGAAAAACTGTTTTTT.

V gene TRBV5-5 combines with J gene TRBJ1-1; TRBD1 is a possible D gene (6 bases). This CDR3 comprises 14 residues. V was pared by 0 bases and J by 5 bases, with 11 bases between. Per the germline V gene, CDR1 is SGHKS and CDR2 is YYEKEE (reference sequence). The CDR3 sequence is CASSLEGGRTEAFF. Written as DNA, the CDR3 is TGTGCCAGCAGCTTGGAGGGGGGGAGGACTGAAGCTTTCTTT.

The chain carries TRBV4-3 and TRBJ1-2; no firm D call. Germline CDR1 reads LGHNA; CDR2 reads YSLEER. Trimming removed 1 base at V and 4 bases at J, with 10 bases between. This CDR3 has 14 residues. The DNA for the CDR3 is TGCGCCAGCAGCCAAGTTGGAGTGGGCTATGGCTACACCTTC. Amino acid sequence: CASSQVGVGYGYTF.

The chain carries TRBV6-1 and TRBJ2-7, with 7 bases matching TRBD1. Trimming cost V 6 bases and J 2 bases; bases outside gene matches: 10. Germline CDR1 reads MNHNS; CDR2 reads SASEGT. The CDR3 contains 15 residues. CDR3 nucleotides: TGTGCCAGCAGGGACAGGTTTCAAACCCCCTACGAGCAGTACTTC. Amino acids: CASRDRFQTPYEQYF.

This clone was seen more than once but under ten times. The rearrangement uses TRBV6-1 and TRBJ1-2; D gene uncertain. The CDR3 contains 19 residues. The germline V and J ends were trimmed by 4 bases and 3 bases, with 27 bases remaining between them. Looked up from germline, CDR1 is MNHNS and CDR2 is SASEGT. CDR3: CASSGNGRGRLGRDYGYTF. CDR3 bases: TGTGCCAGCAGTGGTAACGGTCGGGGAAGATTGGGTCGGGACTATGGCTACACCTTC.

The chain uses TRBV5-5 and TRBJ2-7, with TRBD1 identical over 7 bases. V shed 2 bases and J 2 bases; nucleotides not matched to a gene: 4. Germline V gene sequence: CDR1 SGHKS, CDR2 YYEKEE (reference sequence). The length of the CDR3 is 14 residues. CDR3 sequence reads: CASSFYRGAYEQYF. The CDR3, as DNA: TGTGCCAGCAGCTTCTACAGGGGAGCCTACGAGCAGTACTTC.

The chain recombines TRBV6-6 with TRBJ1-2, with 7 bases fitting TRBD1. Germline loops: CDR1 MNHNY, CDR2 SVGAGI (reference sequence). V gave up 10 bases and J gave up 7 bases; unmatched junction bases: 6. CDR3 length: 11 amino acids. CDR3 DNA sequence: TGTGCCACCACAGGGGCGGGTGGCTACACCTTC. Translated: CATTGAGGYTF.

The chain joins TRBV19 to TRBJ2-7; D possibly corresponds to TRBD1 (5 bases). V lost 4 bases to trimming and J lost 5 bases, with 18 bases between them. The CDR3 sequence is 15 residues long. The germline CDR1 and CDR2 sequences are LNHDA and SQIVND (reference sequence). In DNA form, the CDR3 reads TGTGCCAGTAGTACTGTCGCAGGTGGGGCCGACGAGCAGTACTTC. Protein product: CASSTVAGGADEQYF.

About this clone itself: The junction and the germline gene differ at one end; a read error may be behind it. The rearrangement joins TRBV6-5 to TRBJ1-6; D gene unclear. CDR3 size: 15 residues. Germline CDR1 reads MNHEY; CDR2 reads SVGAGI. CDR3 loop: CASSYSRRNNSSLHF. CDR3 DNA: TGTGCCAGCAGTTACAGCCGGAGAAATAATTCATCCCTCCACTTT.

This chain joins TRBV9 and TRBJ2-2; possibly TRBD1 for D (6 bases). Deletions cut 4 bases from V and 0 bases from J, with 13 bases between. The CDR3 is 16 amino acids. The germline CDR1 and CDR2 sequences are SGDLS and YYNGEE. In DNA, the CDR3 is TGTGCCAGCAGCATCCTCGGGACAACGAACACCGGGGAGCTGTTTTTT. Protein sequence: CASSILGTTNTGELFF.

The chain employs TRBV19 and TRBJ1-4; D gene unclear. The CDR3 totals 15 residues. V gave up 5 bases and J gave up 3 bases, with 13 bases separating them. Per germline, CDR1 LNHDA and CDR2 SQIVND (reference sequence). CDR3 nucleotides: TGTGCCAGTAGTGTTCGGGGAACCTCTAATGAAAAACTGTTTTTT. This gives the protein CASSVRGTSNEKLFF. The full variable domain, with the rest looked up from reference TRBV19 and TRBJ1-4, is DGGITQSPKYLFRKEGQNVTLSCEQNLNHDAMYWYRQDPGQGLRLIYYSQIVNDFQKGDIAEGYSVSREKKESFPLTVTSAQKNPTAFYLCASSVRGTSNEKLFFGSGTQLSVL.

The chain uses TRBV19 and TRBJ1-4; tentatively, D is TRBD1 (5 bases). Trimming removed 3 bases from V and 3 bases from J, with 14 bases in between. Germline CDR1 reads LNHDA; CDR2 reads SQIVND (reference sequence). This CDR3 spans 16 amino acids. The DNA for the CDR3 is TGTGCCAGTAGTATCGAAGGGGCGTTGGCTAATGAAAAACTGTTTTTT. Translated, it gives CASSIEGALANEKLFF.

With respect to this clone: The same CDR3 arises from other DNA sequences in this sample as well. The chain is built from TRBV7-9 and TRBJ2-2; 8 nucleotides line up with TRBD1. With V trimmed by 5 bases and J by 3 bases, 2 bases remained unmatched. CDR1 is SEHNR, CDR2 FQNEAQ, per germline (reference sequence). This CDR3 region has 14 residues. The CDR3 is CASSPDRDTGELFF. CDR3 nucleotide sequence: TGTGCCAGCAGCCCGGACAGGGACACCGGGGAGCTGTTTTTT.